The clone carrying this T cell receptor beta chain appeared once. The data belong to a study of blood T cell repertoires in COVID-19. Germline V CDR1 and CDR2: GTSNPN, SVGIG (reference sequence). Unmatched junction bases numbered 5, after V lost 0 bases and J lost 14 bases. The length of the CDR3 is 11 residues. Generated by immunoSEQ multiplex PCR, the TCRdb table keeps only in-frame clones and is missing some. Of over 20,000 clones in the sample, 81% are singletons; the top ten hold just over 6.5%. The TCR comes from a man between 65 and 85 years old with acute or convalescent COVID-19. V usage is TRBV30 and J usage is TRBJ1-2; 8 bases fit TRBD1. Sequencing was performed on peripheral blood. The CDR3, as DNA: TGTGCCTGGAGTGTATCCAGGGGGCAGACCTTC. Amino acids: CAWSVSRGQTF. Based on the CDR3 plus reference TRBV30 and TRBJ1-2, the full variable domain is SQTIHQWPATLVQPVGSPLSLECTVEGTSNPNLYWYRQAAGRGLQLLFYSVGIGQISSEVPQNLSASRPQDRQFILSSKKLLLSDSGFYLCAWSVSRGQTFGSGTRLTVV.